Described below is a single TCR beta chain sequence and its context. In its sample, this clonotype was seen a few times. Its antigen remains undetermined. Qualities for individual bases were not recorded, and no much larger clone is one base off. The sample is drawn from a study of T cells after yellow fever vaccination (dated 2019 in TCRdb). In terms of the full investigation: The SMART-Seq v4 Ultra Low Input RNA kit was used to prepare libraries from fractions with low cell numbers. To track T-cell clones before and after primary and booster YFV17D yellow fever vaccination, bulk TCR alpha and beta repertoires were sequenced longitudinally. Two healthy male donors, one aged 18 to 30 and one aged 30 to 39 years, were included in the cohort. Bulk PBMC replicates and cell subsets were isolated from blood drawn at multiple timepoints before and after both primary and secondary immunization.

Synthesis of TCR cDNA relied on 5'RACE template switching, a step that introduced a universal primer site along with unique molecular identifiers. cDNA synthesis was primed from both the TCR alpha and TCR beta constant segments. Library amplification involved two PCR steps, and the second step added sample barcodes and sequencing adapters. Sequencing of the libraries was done on either Illumina HiSeq 2500 (2x100 bp) or NovaSeq (2x150 bp). Processing in the source paper ran as follows. MIGEC was used to demultiplex reads and collapse the reads into UMI consensus sequences, and MiXCR was used for V(D)J alignment. Vaccine-responding clonotypes were defined with edgeR using replicate PBMC samples, requiring FDR below 0.01 and a log2 fold change above 5 up to day 15. Each bulk clonotype was labeled CD4 or CD8 based on which sequenced repertoire, CD4 or CD8, contained the clonotype at higher abundance. TCRdb reworked the public reads: Q25 trimming with fastp, MiXCR clone assembly, productive beta chains retained. CDR3 protein sequences are deduplicated, and each keeps its most common genes and DNA. TCRdb, not the original authors, processed these V and J calls. This sample lists about 180,000 distinct CDR3 sequences; roughly 6.4% were detected once. The ten largest clones add up to just under 3% of the sample.

The CDR3 measures 14 amino acids from cysteine to phenylalanine. Only CDR3 DNA remains: 42 bases, in frame from the first base. For CDR1 and CDR2, the germline V gene (reference sequence) lists LGHDT and YNNKEL. Trimming leaves V shorter by 0 bases and J shorter by 6 bases, with the junction holding 3 bases beyond the gene matches. Overall study outcomes, separate from this receptor: Most clones expanded after primary vaccination were re-detected after the booster (approximately 95% of CD4 and 80% to 90% of CD8), suggesting broad memory maintenance. A small share of clonotypes occurred in both CD4 and CD8 compartments, likely arising from convergent recombination. The secondary T-cell response was found to be weaker but faster than the primary response, with a peak reached on day 5 rather than on day 15. Computational filtering was required because FACS-sorted repertoires could contain abundant contaminating clonotypes from the bulk population. The study included only two donors, which limits how far the findings can be generalized.

According to the study, the label for this sample's treatment or condition signals: live attenuated yellow fever vaccine strain. PBMCs were isolated from peripheral blood using a standard Ficoll-Paque protocol. CD4 and CD8 T-cell fractions were isolated with Dynabeads CD4 and CD8 positive selection kits. TriZol was used to extract RNA from bulk PBMCs, from CD4 and CD8 fractions, and from dextramer-positive and dextramer-negative fractions. Sample: CD4+ T cells sorted from PBMCs, taken on the day of the first yellow fever vaccination. The sequence came from a young man who received the YFV17D yellow fever vaccine. This sequence uses TRBV3-1 and TRBJ2-3; 7 central bases correspond to TRBD2. The nucleotides read TGTGCCAGCAGCCAAGATCTAGCGGCGGATACGCAGTATTTT. The encoded protein is CASSQDLAADTQYF.